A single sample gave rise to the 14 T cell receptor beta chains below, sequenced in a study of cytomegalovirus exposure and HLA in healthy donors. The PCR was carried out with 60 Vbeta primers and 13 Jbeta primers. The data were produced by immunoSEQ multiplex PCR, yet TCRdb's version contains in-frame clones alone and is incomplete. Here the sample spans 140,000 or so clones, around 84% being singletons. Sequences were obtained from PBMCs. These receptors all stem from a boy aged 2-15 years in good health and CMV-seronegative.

CDR3 residues: CASSFATLAGPQETQYF. The DNA for the CDR3 is TGTGCCAGCAGTTTTGCGACACTAGCGGGACCCCAAGAGACCCAGTACTTC. The V and J genes are TRBV28 and TRBJ2-5; 10 bases fit TRBD2. Germline loops: CDR1 MDHEN, CDR2 SYDVKM. V lost 3 bases and J lost 1; bases outside the gene matches: 8. This CDR3 contains 17 residues.

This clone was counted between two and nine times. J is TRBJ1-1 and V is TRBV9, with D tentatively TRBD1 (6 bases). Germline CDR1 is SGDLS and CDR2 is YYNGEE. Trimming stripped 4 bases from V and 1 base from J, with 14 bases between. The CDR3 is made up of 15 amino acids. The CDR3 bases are TGTGCCAGCAGCTCCATAGCAGGGGCGAACACTGAAGCTTTCTTT. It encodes CASSSIAGANTEAFF. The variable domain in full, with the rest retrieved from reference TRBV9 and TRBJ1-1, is DSGVTQTPKHLITATGQRVTLRCSPRSGDLSVYWYQQSLDQGLQFLIQYYNGEERAKGNILERFSAQQFPDLHSELNLSSLELGDSALYFCASSSIAGANTEAFFGQGTRLTVV.

The CDR3 nucleotides are TGTGCCAGCACCCCCCCCAGCGAGGGGGCGCGGAATGAGCAGTTCTTC. The encoded protein is CASTPPSEGARNEQFF. The chain has TRBV6-6 and TRBJ2-1, with 7 positions matching TRBD1. Germline CDR1 reads MNHNY; CDR2 reads SVGAGI (reference sequence). V shed 7 bases, J shed 7 bases, and the junction held 16 bases outside the gene matches. The CDR3 runs to 16 residues.

CDR3 nucleotides: TGTGCCAGCTCACCACCTTCCTTACAAGAGACCCAGTACTTC. Encoded protein: CASSPPSLQETQYF. V and J are TRBV18 and TRBJ2-5; no firm D call. In germline, CDR1 is KGHSH, CDR2 LQKENI. Trimming stripped 0 bases from V and 2 bases from J, with 7 bases between. The CDR3 is made up of 14 amino acids. The full variable domain, with the rest looked up from reference TRBV18 and TRBJ2-5, is NAGVMQNPRHLVRRRGQEARLRCSPMKGHSHVYWYRQLPEEGLKFMVYLQKENIIDESGMPKERFSAEFPKEGPSILRIQQVVRGDSAAYFCASSPPSLQETQYFGPGTRLLVL.

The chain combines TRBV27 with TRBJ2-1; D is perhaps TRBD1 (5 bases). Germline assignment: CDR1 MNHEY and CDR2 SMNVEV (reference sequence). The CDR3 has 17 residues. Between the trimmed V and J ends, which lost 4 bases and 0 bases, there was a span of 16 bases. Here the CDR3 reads CASSSLTIRDSYNEQFF. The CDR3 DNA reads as TGTGCCAGCAGTTCGCTAACCATCAGGGACTCCTACAATGAGCAGTTCTTC.

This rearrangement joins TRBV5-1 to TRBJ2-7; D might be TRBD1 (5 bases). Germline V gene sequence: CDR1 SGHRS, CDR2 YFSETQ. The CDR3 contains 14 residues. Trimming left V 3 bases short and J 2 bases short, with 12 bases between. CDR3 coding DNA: TGCGCCAGCAGCTCAGACAGAGAACCCTACGAGCAGTACTTC. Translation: CASSSDREPYEQYF.

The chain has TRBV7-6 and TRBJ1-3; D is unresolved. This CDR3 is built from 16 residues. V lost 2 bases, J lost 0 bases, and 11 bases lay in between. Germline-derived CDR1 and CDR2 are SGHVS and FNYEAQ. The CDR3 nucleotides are TGTGCCAGCAGCTTATATCCCAGAAGCTCTGGAAACACCATATATTTT. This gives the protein CASSLYPRSSGNTIYF.

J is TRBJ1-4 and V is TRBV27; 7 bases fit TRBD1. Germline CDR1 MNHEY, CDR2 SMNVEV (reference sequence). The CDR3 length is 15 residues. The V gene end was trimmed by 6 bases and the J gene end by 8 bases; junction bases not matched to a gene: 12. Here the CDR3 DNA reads TGTGCCAGCAGCTCCCTCAGGGGGTCAGGGGAAAAACTGTTTTTT. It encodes CASSSLRGSGEKLFF.

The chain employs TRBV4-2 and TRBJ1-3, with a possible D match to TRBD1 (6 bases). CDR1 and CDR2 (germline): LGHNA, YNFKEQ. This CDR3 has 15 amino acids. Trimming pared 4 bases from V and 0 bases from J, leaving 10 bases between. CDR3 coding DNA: TGTGCCAGCAGCCGGGACAAGTTCTCTGGAAACACCATATATTTT. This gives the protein CASSRDKFSGNTIYF.

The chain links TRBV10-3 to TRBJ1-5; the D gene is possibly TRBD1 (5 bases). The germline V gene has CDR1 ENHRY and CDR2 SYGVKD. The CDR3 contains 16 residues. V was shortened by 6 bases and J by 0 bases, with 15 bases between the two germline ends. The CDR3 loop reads CAIRDDSSPSNQPQHF. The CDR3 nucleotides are TGTGCCATCAGGGACGACAGCAGCCCTAGCAATCAGCCCCAGCATTTT.

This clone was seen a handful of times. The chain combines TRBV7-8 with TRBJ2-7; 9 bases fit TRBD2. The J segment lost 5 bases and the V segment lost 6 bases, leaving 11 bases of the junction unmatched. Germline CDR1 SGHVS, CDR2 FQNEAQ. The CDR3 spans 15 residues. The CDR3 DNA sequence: TGTGCCAGCAGGGGATCGCGGGGGGGCCGGAACGAGCAGTACTTC. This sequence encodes CASRGSRGGRNEQYF.

The CDR3 region is CASSRRGQGAYEQYF. CDR3 sequence (DNA): TGTGCCAGCAGCCGCAGGGGACAGGGGGCCTACGAGCAGTACTTC. The chain uses TRBV11-1 and TRBJ2-7; the match to TRBD1 covers 11 bases. The V segment lost 5 bases and the J segment 2 bases; nucleotides outside the gene matches: 5. The CDR3 covers 15 residues. Germline-derived CDR1 and CDR2 are SGHAT and FQDESV (reference sequence).

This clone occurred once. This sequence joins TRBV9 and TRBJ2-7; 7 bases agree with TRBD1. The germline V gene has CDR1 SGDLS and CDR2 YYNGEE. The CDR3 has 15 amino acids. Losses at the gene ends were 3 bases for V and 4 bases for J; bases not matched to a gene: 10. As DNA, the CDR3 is TGTGCCAGCAGCGAGGGCTCGGGACAGTTATACGAGCAGTACTTC. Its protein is CASSEGSGQLYEQYF.

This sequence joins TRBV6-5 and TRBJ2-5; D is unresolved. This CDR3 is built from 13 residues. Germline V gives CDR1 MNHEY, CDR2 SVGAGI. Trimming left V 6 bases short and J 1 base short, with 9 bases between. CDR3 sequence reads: CASSRRPQETQYF. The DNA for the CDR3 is TGTGCCAGCAGCCGGAGACCCCAAGAGACCCAGTACTTC.